This TCR beta chain is drawn from a study of blood T cell repertoires in COVID-19 (dated by TCRdb to the early 2020s). About the study as a whole: Samples covering the acute and convalescent phases of COVID-19 were provided by collaborators in the United States, Italy and Spain. The prospective study material was composed of cDNA or gDNA derived from T cells, B-cell-depleted T cells, or PBMCs. Sample metadata almost always included a de-identified subject ID, COVID-19 status, age in years and sex. The samples were drawn from two sources: the first 160 participants of the ongoing ImmuneRACE study, and 1,000 to 1,500 subjects contributed by 6 global collaborators. The dataset comprised deeply sampled blood TCRbeta repertoires from subjects exposed to, actively infected with, or recovered from COVID-19. A freely available public database, intended as a resource for researchers studying the immune response to SARS-CoV-2, is where the repertoires were released. Where available, HLA class I and class II types were obtained from metadata supplied by the sample provider rather than from assay-based typing.

Whole blood was collected in K2EDTA tubes by collaborating institutions according to the institutions' own protocols. For TCRbeta analysis, collaborator samples were shipped as frozen whole blood, as isolated PBMCs, or as DNA extracted from either sample type. Summary of the overall study and its limitations: Clinical and demographic metadata were provided uncurated, with the amount varying by source and participant.

At the junction V is shortened by 6 bases and J by 8 bases; bases outside the gene matches: 11. CDR1 and CDR2 are drawn from the germline V gene (reference sequence): MNHEY, SMNVEV. The CDR3, from cysteine to phenylalanine, totals 15 residues. CDR3 DNA only is kept here, 45 bases in frame from base 1. The immunoSEQ Assay, a bias-controlled multiplex PCR, was used to amplify TCRbeta CDR3 regions from genomic DNA. The published analysis was carried out like this. Within the assay, amplification of reference gene primers was used to estimate how many nucleated cells each sample contained. Sequence reads were collapsed and filtered to measure the absolute abundance of every unique TCRbeta CDR3 rearrangement. For each sample, productive Simpson clonality was calculated by taking the square root of Simpson's diversity index across productive rearrangements. Held by TCRdb, this immuneACCESS table contains in-frame sequences only and omits some clones. Under half of the omission traces to an unresolved V gene where checked; the cause of the rest is unknown. The V and J calls and clone size are taken from that table; D and trimming were inferred from the DNA. The sample table lists a few hundred thousand clones, about 82% of them with a count of one. About 5.1% of the sample rests with the top ten.

Comment on this clone: What antigen it recognizes has not been identified. Base qualities were left out, and no much larger clone turns up one base away.

The V and J genes are TRBV27 and TRBJ1-4, and 8 bases in between align with TRBD1. Sequenced: peripheral blood. The receptor's source is a man aged 45-65 years with active or convalescent COVID-19. This receptor carries the CDR3 CASSPLDRAREKLFF. At the DNA level, the sequence is TGTGCCAGCAGCCCCCTGGACAGGGCTAGAGAAAAACTGTTTTTT.